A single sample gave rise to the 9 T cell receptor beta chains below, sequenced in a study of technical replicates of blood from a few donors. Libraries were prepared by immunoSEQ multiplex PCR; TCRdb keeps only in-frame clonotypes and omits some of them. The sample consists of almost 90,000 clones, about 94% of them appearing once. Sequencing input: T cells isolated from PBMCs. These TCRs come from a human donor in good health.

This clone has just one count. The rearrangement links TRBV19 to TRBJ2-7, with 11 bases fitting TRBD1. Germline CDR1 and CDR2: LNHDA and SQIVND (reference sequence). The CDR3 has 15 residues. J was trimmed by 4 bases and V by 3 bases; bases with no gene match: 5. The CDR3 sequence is CASSMGGTGGYEQYF. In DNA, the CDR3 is TGTGCCAGTAGTATGGGGGGGACAGGGGGTTACGAGCAGTACTTC.

Here the CDR3 DNA reads TGCGCCAGCAGCCAAGATCCGGGAGGCGGAACCGGGGAGCTGTTTTTT. It codes for CASSQDPGGGTGELFF. The genes are TRBV4-1 and TRBJ2-2, with 7 bases fitting TRBD2. This CDR3 has 16 residues. V dropped 0 bases and J dropped 5; count of bases not matched to a gene: 6. Germline V CDR1 and CDR2: MGHRA, YSYEKL.

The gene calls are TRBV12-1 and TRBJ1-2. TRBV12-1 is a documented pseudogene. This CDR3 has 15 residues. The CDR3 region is CASSPITGREGGYTF. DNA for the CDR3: TGTGCCAGCAGCCCCATCACCGGGAGGGAAGGCGGCTACACCTTC.

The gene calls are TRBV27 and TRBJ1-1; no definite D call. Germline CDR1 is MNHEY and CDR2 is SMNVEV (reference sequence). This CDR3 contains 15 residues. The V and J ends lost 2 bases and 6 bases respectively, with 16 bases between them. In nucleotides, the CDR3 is TGTGCCAGCAGTTTAAGAGGGAATGGAGACCCTGAAGCTTTCTTT. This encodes CASSLRGNGDPEAFF.

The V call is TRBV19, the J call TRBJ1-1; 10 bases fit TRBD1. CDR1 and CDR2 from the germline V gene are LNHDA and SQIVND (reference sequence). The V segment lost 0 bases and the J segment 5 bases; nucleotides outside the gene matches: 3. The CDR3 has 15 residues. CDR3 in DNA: TGTGCCAGTAGTATAGAGGGACAGGGGATGACTGAAGCTTTCTTT. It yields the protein CASSIEGQGMTEAFF.

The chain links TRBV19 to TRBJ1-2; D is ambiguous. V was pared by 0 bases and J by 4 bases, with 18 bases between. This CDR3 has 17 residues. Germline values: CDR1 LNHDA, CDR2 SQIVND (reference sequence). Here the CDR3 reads CASSIDHPLRITYGYTF. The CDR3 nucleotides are TGTGCCAGTAGTATAGATCATCCCCTCAGGATAACCTATGGCTACACCTTC. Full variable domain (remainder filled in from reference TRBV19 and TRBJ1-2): DGGITQSPKYLFRKEGQNVTLSCEQNLNHDAMYWYRQDPGQGLRLIYYSQIVNDFQKGDIAEGYSVSREKKESFPLTVTSAQKNPTAFYLCASSIDHPLRITYGYTFGSGTRLTVV.

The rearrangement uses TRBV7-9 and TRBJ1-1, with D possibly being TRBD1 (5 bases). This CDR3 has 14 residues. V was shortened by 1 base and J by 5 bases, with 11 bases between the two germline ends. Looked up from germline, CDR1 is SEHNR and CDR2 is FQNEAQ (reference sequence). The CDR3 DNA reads TGTGCCAGCAGCTTAGTTCAGGGTGTAACTGAAGCTTTCTTT. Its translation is CASSLVQGVTEAFF.

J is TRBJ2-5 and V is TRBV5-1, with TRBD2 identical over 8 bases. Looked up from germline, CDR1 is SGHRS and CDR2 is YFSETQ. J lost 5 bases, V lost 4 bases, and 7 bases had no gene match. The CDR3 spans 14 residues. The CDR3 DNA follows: TGCGCCAGCAGCCCCACCTCGGGGGGGGAGACCCAGTACTTC. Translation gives CASSPTSGGETQYF.

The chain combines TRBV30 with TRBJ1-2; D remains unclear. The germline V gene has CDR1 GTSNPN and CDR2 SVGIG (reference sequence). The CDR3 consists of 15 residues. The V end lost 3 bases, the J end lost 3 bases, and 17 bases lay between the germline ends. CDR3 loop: CAWSSEVGLYYGYTF. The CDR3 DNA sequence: TGTGCCTGGAGCTCCGAGGTTGGCCTCTACTATGGCTACACCTTC.